A selection of T cell receptor beta chains follows, all from one sample in a study of shared clonotypes between healthy human individuals. Generated by immunoSEQ multiplex PCR, the TCRdb table keeps only in-frame clones and is missing some. The sample has approximately 340,000 clones; about 74% are singletons. The sample was memory CD4+ T cells sorted from blood. The source is a man in his thirties or forties in good health. Each CDR3 is given with its conserved first and last residue.

CDR3 protein,V gene
CASSRTGDDQPQHF,TRBV6-6
CATSRDYRVSETQYF,TRBV15
CASSLAGTGPYEQYF,TRBV7-6
CASSKGLAGAGGELFF,TRBV9
CASSPTPRGGTDTQYF,TRBV7-6
CASSNRGYGNTIYF,TRBV5-1
CASSSYSATNEKLFF,TRBV11-2
CASSLGLWNTIYF,TRBV28
CASRSGHLAGELFF,TRBV27
CASSYALNQPQHF,TRBV6-5
CASSPAPSYEQYF,TRBV19
CATSRDPQANQPQHF,TRBV15
CASSFDVPTGGQGHGYTF,TRBV7-3
CASGLAHNTQYF,TRBV12-5
CASSLEQGAGELFF,TRBV7-7
CASSVSSSADTQYF,TRBV9
CASSLGGRGYEQYF,TRBV7-9
CAITAGGPGMTDTQYF,TRBV10-3
CASSGSVGNPHEQYF,TRBV6-6
CSGLRNEKLFF,TRBV20-1
CASSFTVDRRETQYF,TRBV5-1
CASSITGPGFYEQYF,TRBV19
CASSLVAGGSEKLFF,TRBV5-6
CASSQDSQRLNTGELFF,TRBV4-1
CASSQVTRPEPQHF,TRBV4-1
CASSLTGRGSGNTIYF,TRBV28
CASSLRTGGFYSNQPQHF,TRBV28
CASSQDLDGTGELFF,TRBV14
CASSQALQETQYF,TRBV4-3
CASRAGPNTEAFF,TRBV5-6
CASSYTGGELEQYF,TRBV18
CASSTGADTQYF,TRBV5-1
CASSYRGGTGREKLFF,TRBV5-1
CASSSQVLAGGKNEQFF,TRBV5-6
CASAAQGFLANVLTF,TRBV27
CASNRLNQNIQYF,TRBV6-1
CAWGVWPNLYGYTF,TRBV30
CASSAKSTGEKLFF,TRBV5-5
CASSYSGEGADTQYF,TRBV6-6
CATSESGLAGNEQFF,TRBV10-3
CASSISSGTGETQYF,TRBV19
CASSERRNYGYTF,TRBV6-1
CASSRTDTQYF,TRBV7-6
CASSSGQGNTIYF,TRBV6-1
CASSARGRDFQPQHF,TRBV6-1